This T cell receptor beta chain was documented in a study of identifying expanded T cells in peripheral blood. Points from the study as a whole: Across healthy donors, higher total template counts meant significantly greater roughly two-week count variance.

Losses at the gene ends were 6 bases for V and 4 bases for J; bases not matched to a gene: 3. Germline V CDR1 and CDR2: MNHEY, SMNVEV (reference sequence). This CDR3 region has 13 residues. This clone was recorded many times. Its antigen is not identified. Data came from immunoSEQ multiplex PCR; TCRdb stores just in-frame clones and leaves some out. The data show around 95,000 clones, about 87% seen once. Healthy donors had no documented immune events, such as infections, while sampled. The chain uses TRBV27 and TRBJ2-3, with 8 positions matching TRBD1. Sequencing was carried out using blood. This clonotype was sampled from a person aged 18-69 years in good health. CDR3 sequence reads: CASRRTGPDTQYF. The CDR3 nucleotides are TGTGCCAGCAGGAGGACAGGGCCAGATACGCAGTATTTT.